The TCR beta chain under discussion was sequenced for a study of CD8 T cells in Susac syndrome. While CD8+ and CD4+ T cells were isolated negatively, TEMRA cells were enriched by FACS. Random hexamers were used to reverse transcribe the RNA input (about 0.45 to 1 ug). TCRdb redid the calling of the immunoSEQ multiplex PCR reads with MiXCR, one entry per CDR3 protein. The sample holds roughly 130,000 distinct CDR3 sequences, about 95% seen once. This sequence was found in a human donor in good health. Sequenced sample: CD4+ T cells from PBMCs.

The CDR3 DNA reads as TGTGCCAGCAGCAGAGGAAATGGAAACACCATATATTTT. Amino acid sequence: CASSRGNGNTIYF. V and J are TRBV3-1 and TRBJ1-3, with D unclear. Per germline, CDR1 LGHDT and CDR2 YNNKEL (reference sequence). Trimming cost V 5 bases and J 3 bases, with 8 bases left between them. This CDR3 spans 13 amino acids.